One sample yielded the 32 T cell receptor beta chains listed below, sequenced in a study of T cell responses to AZD1222 COVID-19 vaccine. The data were produced by immunoSEQ multiplex PCR, yet TCRdb's version contains in-frame clones alone and is incomplete. The table includes some 200,000 clones, roughly 92% detected once. The sequenced sample was peripheral blood, obtained 28 days after the second AZD1222 dose. These receptors were obtained from an adult who received the AZD1222 COVID-19 vaccine.

The chain combines TRBV4-2 with TRBJ1-6; TRBD1 matches at 9 bases. Per the germline V gene, CDR1 is LGHNA and CDR2 is YNFKEQ. V was pared by 0 bases and J by 14 bases, with 8 bases of the junction left unmatched. The length of the CDR3 is 15 residues. The CDR3 region has the DNA TGTGCCAGCAGCCAAGACGGGACAGGGAACGGGGCCCTCCACTTT. This sequence encodes CASSQDGTGNGALHF.

This chain joins TRBV7-9 and TRBJ1-1; D gene ambiguous. CDR1 and CDR2 (germline): SEHNR, FQNEAQ (reference sequence). Trimming removed 7 bases from V and 1 base from J, with 19 bases in between. This CDR3 region has 16 residues. CDR3 sequence (DNA): TGTGCCAGCACCCCGACCTTTTCAAGAAGGAACACTGAAGCTTTCTTT. It is translated as CASTPTFSRRNTEAFF.

The chain links TRBV6-5 to TRBJ2-6; D is undetermined. Germline values: CDR1 MNHEY, CDR2 SVGAGI. The CDR3 is 14 amino acids. Trimming cost V 5 bases and J 4 bases, with 9 bases left between them. The CDR3 spells CASSPPPGANVLTF. The CDR3, as DNA: TGTGCCAGCAGTCCGCCTCCGGGGGCCAACGTCCTGACTTTC.

This clone was seen a few times. The chain links TRBV5-1 to TRBJ2-5; maybe TRBD2 (6 bases). Deletions cut 7 bases from V and 2 bases from J, with 15 bases between. The CDR3 sequence is 14 residues long. From germline, CDR1 is SGHRS and CDR2 YFSETQ. The CDR3 protein is CASRRGTSQETQYF. CDR3 nucleotide sequence: TGCGCCAGCCGGCGAGGGACTTCTCAAGAGACCCAGTACTTC.

The chain links TRBV6-5 to TRBJ2-1, with 7 bases matching TRBD1. Looked up from germline, CDR1 is MNHEY and CDR2 is SVGAGI. Losses at the gene ends were 3 bases for V and 8 bases for J; bases not matched to a gene: 4. This CDR3 spans 13 amino acids. The CDR3 loop reads CASSYSQGYEQFF. CDR3 in DNA: TGTGCCAGCAGTTATTCACAGGGGTATGAGCAGTTCTTC.

V usage is TRBV4-1 and J usage is TRBJ2-7, with 7 bases fitting TRBD2. Losses at the gene ends were 5 bases for V and 1 base for J; bases not matched to a gene: 5. The V gene's germline CDR1 is MGHRA and CDR2 YSYEKL. CDR3 size: 14 residues. The CDR3 region is CASSFLGGSYEQYF. DNA of the CDR3: TGCGCCAGCAGCTTTCTGGGAGGGTCCTACGAGCAGTACTTC.

V is TRBV9 and J is TRBJ2-3; 10 nucleotides match TRBD2. The CDR3 extends over 15 amino acids. From germline, CDR1 is SGDLS and CDR2 YYNGEE. Trimming removed 0 bases from V and 7 bases from J; junction bases left unmatched: 5. CDR3: CASSVDSGGTNTQYF. The CDR3 bases are TGTGCCAGCAGCGTAGATAGCGGGGGGACAAATACGCAGTATTTT.

This clone was found once. The chain recombines TRBV20-1 with TRBJ1-4; D might be TRBD1 (6 bases). This CDR3 contains 11 residues. Germline V gene sequence: CDR1 DFQATT, CDR2 SNEGSKA (reference sequence). The CDR3 loop reads CGGAGNEKLFF. Here the CDR3 DNA reads TGCGGGGGCGCCGGGAATGAAAAACTGTTTTTT.

The gene calls are TRBV5-4 and TRBJ1-2; 10 bases line up with TRBD1. V lost 3 bases and J lost 4; bases outside the gene matches: 6. In germline, CDR1 is SGHNT, CDR2 YYREEE (reference sequence). This CDR3 is built from 15 residues. This CDR3 is CASSSGQGRIYGYTF. The CDR3 region has the DNA TGTGCCAGCAGCTCGGGACAGGGGAGGATCTATGGCTACACCTTC.

In the case of this clone: Other DNA sequences in this sample translate to the same CDR3. This sequence joins TRBV5-6 and TRBJ1-2, with 7 bases lining up with TRBD1. In germline, CDR1 is SGHDT, CDR2 YYEEEE. V lost 0 bases, J lost 6 bases, and 2 bases stayed unmatched. The CDR3 is made up of 13 amino acids. CDR3 sequence (DNA): TGTGCCAGCAGCTTGGGGCAGGGGGATGGCTACACCTTC. This gives the protein CASSLGQGDGYTF.

The chain employs TRBV7-6 and TRBJ2-1; 13 nucleotides agree with TRBD2. The germline V gene encodes CDR1 SGHVS and CDR2 FNYEAQ. The junction had 9 bases not matched to a gene; V was cut back by 5 bases and J by 2 bases. This CDR3 is 18 amino acids long. CDR3 nucleotides: TGTGCCAGCAGCCCTCGACTAGCGGGGGGCCTCACCTACAATGAGCAGTTCTTC. Translating gives CASSPRLAGGLTYNEQFF.

This clone has just a few counts. The rearrangement links TRBV6-5 to TRBJ1-1; TRBD1 might be the D (6 bases). The CDR3 covers 14 residues. Looked up from germline, CDR1 is MNHEY and CDR2 is SVGAGI. The germline V and J ends were trimmed by 4 bases and 4 bases, with 13 bases remaining between them. The CDR3 is CASSFGGLGTEAFF. The CDR3 nucleotides read TGTGCCAGCAGTTTCGGGGGGCTGGGCACTGAAGCTTTCTTT.

The chain couples TRBV28 to TRBJ2-2, with D maybe TRBD2 (5 bases). The V gene lost 3 bases and the J gene lost 2 bases, with 10 bases spanning the gap. The CDR3 loop spans 15 amino acids. Per germline, CDR1 MDHEN and CDR2 SYDVKM. This chain's CDR3 is CASSFLRVNTGELFF. CDR3 sequence (DNA): TGTGCCAGCAGTTTTTTGAGGGTTAACACCGGGGAGCTGTTTTTT.

This chain uses TRBV5-1 with TRBJ2-1; 9 positions match TRBD2. CDR1 and CDR2 from the germline V gene are SGHRS and YFSETQ. V dropped 6 bases and J dropped 8; count of bases not matched to a gene: 6. This CDR3 is built from 13 residues. CDR3 residues: CASMRGGPDEQFF. In nucleotides, the CDR3 is TGCGCCAGCATGCGGGGGGGCCCCGATGAGCAGTTCTTC.

CDR3 in amino acids: CASSEHWAGAKNIQYF. In nucleotides, the CDR3 is TGTGCCAGCAGTGAACACTGGGCCGGGGCCAAAAACATTCAGTACTTC. The chain carries TRBV6-1 and TRBJ2-4; D is uncertain. Trimming shortened V by 2 bases and J by 1 base, and 12 bases separated the two germline ends. CDR1 and CDR2 from the germline V gene are MNHNS and SASEGT. There are 16 residues in the CDR3.

The chain recombines TRBV19 with TRBJ1-3; no reliable D call. The CDR3 length is 15 residues. V lost 6 bases and J lost 4, with 16 bases in between. Germline V gene lookup returns CDR1 LNHDA and CDR2 SQIVND (reference sequence). The chain's CDR3 is CASRERQAQGNTIYF. The DNA of the CDR3 is TGTGCCAGTAGGGAGAGGCAGGCACAAGGAAACACCATATATTTT.

The chain uses TRBV6-2 or TRBV6-3 and TRBJ1-6; 8 positions agree with TRBD1. The trim removed 5 bases at V and 5 bases at J, leaving 8 bases unmatched. From germline, CDR1 is MNHEY and CDR2 SVGEGT. This CDR3 comprises 16 residues. CDR3 DNA sequence: TGTGCCAGCAGTACGACCGGACAGGGCGATAATTCACCCCTCCACTTT. This encodes CASSTTGQGDNSPLHF.

The rearrangement joins TRBV20-1 to TRBJ1-1; D remains unclear. V was cut by 3 bases and J by 0 bases, with 8 bases left in between. The CDR3 consists of 13 residues. Germline assignment: CDR1 DFQATT and CDR2 SNEGSKA (reference sequence). CDR3 amino acids: CSASGTMNTEAFF. CDR3 nucleotide sequence: TGCAGTGCTAGTGGCACAATGAACACTGAAGCTTTCTTT.

The chain uses TRBV5-1 and TRBJ2-2, with D perhaps TRBD1 (6 bases). V was shortened by 1 base and J by 4 bases, with 8 bases between the two germline ends. This CDR3 region has 14 residues. Germline V gene sequence: CDR1 SGHRS, CDR2 YFSETQ. CDR3 region: CASSLLDSTGELFF. The CDR3 DNA follows: TGCGCCAGCAGCTTGCTGGACAGCACCGGGGAGCTGTTTTTT.

This chain connects TRBV5-1 to TRBJ2-2; TRBD2 is a possible D gene (6 bases). The CDR3 length is 13 residues. Germline CDR1 reads SGHRS; CDR2 reads YFSETQ. V dropped 3 bases and J dropped 3 bases, with 6 bases sitting between them. The CDR3 spells CASSWGDTGELFF. The CDR3 nucleotides are TGCGCCAGCAGCTGGGGGGACACCGGGGAGCTGTTTTTT.

The chain recombines TRBV5-1 with TRBJ1-5; D possibly corresponds to TRBD1 (5 bases). Germline V gene lookup returns CDR1 SGHRS and CDR2 YFSETQ. Trimming removed 0 bases from V and 7 bases from J, with 8 bases in between. The CDR3 contains 13 residues. The CDR3 sequence: CASSLAWGQPQHF. Written as DNA, the CDR3 is TGCGCCAGCAGCTTGGCCTGGGGGCAGCCCCAGCATTTT. The entire variable domain, with the rest obtained from reference TRBV5-1 and TRBJ1-5, is as follows: KAGVTQTPRYLIKTRGQQVTLSCSPISGHRSVSWYQQTPGQGLQFLFEYFSETQRNKGNFPGRFSGRQFSNSRSEMNVSTLELGDSALYLCASSLAWGQPQHFGDGTRLSIL.

The V and J genes are TRBV28 and TRBJ1-1; possibly TRBD1 for D (6 bases). V lost 5 bases and J 5 bases, leaving 15 bases between the germline ends. There are 14 residues in the CDR3. From germline, CDR1 is MDHEN and CDR2 SYDVKM. CDR3 bases: TGTGCCAGCAGTCTCAGGGGCAGTAGGACTGAAGCTTTCTTT. Translating gives CASSLRGSRTEAFF.

This rearrangement joins TRBV5-5 to TRBJ1-4, with a possible D match to TRBD1 (5 bases). Germline CDR1 SGHKS, CDR2 YYEKEE (reference sequence). The CDR3 consists of 17 residues. V lost 0 bases to trimming and J lost 8 bases, with 20 bases between them. CDR3 nucleotides: TGTGCCAGCAGCTTGGGAGCAGGGAATGAGTTTAAAGAAAAACTGTTTTTT. It encodes CASSLGAGNEFKEKLFF.

V usage is TRBV3-1 (or the pseudogene TRBV3-2) and J usage is TRBJ1-6; D unclear. Germline V lookup: CDR1 LGHDT, CDR2 YNNKEL (reference sequence). The CDR3 runs to 12 residues. V lost 6 bases, J lost 6 bases, and 6 bases lay in between. CDR3 sequence (DNA): TGTGCCAGCAGAGACCCTAATTCACCCCTCCACTTT. Protein: CASRDPNSPLHF.

This CDR3 reads CASSQWRGPTDTQYF. The DNA for the CDR3 is TGTGCCAGCAGCCAGTGGCGGGGTCCCACAGATACGCAGTATTTT. The genes are TRBV3-1 (or the pseudogene TRBV3-2) and TRBJ2-3; the D gene is possibly TRBD2 (6 bases). The germline CDR1 and CDR2 sequences are LGHDT and YNNKEL (reference sequence). The CDR3 length is 15 residues. Trimming pared 3 bases from V and 2 bases from J, leaving 12 bases between.

This chain uses TRBV6-5 with TRBJ1-1, with D maybe TRBD1 (5 bases). Germline loops: CDR1 MNHEY, CDR2 SVGAGI. V lost 5 bases and J lost 0, with 7 bases in between. The CDR3 has 13 residues. CDR3 DNA sequence: TGTGCCAGCAGTCCAGGGATGAACACTGAAGCTTTCTTT. Protein sequence: CASSPGMNTEAFF.

The rearrangement joins TRBV4-3 to TRBJ1-2; maybe TRBD1 (5 bases). CDR3 size: 13 residues. Germline V gene data show CDR1 as LGHNA and CDR2 as YSLEER. V lost 4 bases, J lost 8 bases, and 14 bases lay in between. CDR3 in amino acids: CASSPGGWGGYTF. As DNA, the CDR3 is TGCGCCAGCAGCCCCGGGGGGTGGGGCGGCTACACCTTC.

The chain employs TRBV11-3 and TRBJ2-7; 7 nucleotides agree with TRBD1. After removal of 5 bases from V and 5 bases from J, the junction contained 12 bases not matched to a gene. The CDR3 spans 15 residues. Germline lookup yields CDR1 SGHNT and CDR2 YENEEA. CDR3: CASSPGDRAYDEQYF. The CDR3 DNA reads as TGTGCCAGCAGCCCAGGGGACAGAGCTTATGACGAGCAGTACTTC.

V usage is TRBV7-2 and J usage is TRBJ2-3, with 8 bases that match TRBD2. Germline V CDR1 and CDR2: SGHTA, FQGNSA. Unmatched junction bases numbered 17, after V lost 1 base and J lost 5 bases. The CDR3 sequence is 19 residues long. The CDR3 region is CASSLEAPPGGGRRDTQYF. DNA of the CDR3: TGTGCCAGCAGCTTAGAGGCCCCCCCGGGGGGGGGACGCAGAGATACGCAGTATTTT.

J is TRBJ1-3 and V is TRBV12-3 or TRBV12-4, with D unclear. The CDR3 has 13 residues. Trimming left V 1 base short and J 4 bases short, with 5 bases between. Here the CDR3 DNA reads TGTGCCAGCAGTTTAGGGGGAGGAAACACCATATATTTT. Amino acids: CASSLGGGNTIYF.

V is TRBV12-3 or TRBV12-4 and J is TRBJ1-2, with unresolved D. Between the trimmed V and J ends, which lost 5 bases and 8 bases, there was a span of 15 bases. This CDR3 is 13 amino acids long. The CDR3 bases are TGTGCCAGCAGTCCGGCACAAACGGCGGGCTACACCTTC. This gives the protein CASSPAQTAGYTF.

The chain joins TRBV18 to TRBJ2-7; TRBD1 matches at 7 bases. Germline loops: CDR1 KGHSH, CDR2 LQKENI. V lost 5 bases to trimming and J lost 2 bases; unmatched junction nucleotides: 6. CDR3 length equals 14 residues. CDR3 DNA sequence: TGTGCCAGCTCAGTCCGGGACAGAGCCTACGAGCAGTACTTC. It translates to CASSVRDRAYEQYF.